Presented here are 5 T cell receptor beta chains from one specimen sequenced in a study of shared clonotypes between healthy human individuals. Clones were read by immunoSEQ multiplex PCR, and TCRdb kept only the in-frame ones, dropping some. The sample lists under 600,000 clones, around 81% occurring once. The source material was PBMCs. Source of these receptors: a woman in her 40s in good health. Some clones in this sample may be carry-over from other donors' samples.

The chain joins TRBV5-1 to TRBJ1-1; weak D call: TRBD1 (6 bases). This CDR3 has 15 amino acids. Germline lookup yields CDR1 SGHRS and CDR2 YFSETQ. V lost 0 bases to trimming and J lost 4 bases, with 13 bases between them. The CDR3 here is CASSLEGGGGTEAFF. CDR3 nucleotide sequence: TGCGCCAGCAGCTTGGAGGGGGGTGGAGGCACTGAAGCTTTCTTT. Full variable domain (outside the CDR3, taken from reference TRBV5-1 and TRBJ1-1): KAGVTQTPRYLIKTRGQQVTLSCSPISGHRSVSWYQQTPGQGLQFLFEYFSETQRNKGNFPGRFSGRQFSNSRSEMNVSTLELGDSALYLCASSLEGGGGTEAFFGQGTRLTVV.

This rearrangement joins TRBV6-4 to TRBJ2-1; no firm D call. The CDR3 length is 14 residues. Germline CDR1 reads MRHNA; CDR2 reads SNTAGT. Trimming stripped 3 bases from V and 9 bases from J, with 15 bases between. The CDR3 protein is CASSERGEVSEQFF. CDR3 coding DNA: TGTGCCAGCAGTGAACGCGGAGAAGTTAGTGAGCAGTTCTTC.

The V and J genes are TRBV27 and TRBJ1-5; 9 bases match TRBD1. Losses at the gene ends were 5 bases for V and 7 bases for J; bases not matched to a gene: 12. This CDR3 is built from 16 residues. The germline gives CDR1 MNHEY, CDR2 SMNVEV (reference sequence). CDR3 DNA sequence: TGTGCCAGCAGTGCCTCTGGGACAGGGATTTCGCAGCCCCAGCATTTT. It codes for CASSASGTGISQPQHF.

This clone has just a few counts. Other DNA sequences in this sample translate to the same CDR3. The rearrangement uses TRBV15 and TRBJ1-5; D is unclear. V lost 1 base, J lost 4 bases, and 5 bases lay in between. CDR3 size: 13 residues. CDR1 and CDR2 from the germline V gene are LNHNV and YYDKDF (reference sequence). In DNA form, the CDR3 reads TGTGCCACCAGCAGAGGGGGTAATCAGCCCCAGCATTTT. Its protein is CATSRGGNQPQHF.

This clone was counted once. This chain uses TRBV10-3 with TRBJ2-7, with a tentative D call TRBD2 (6 bases). Per germline, CDR1 ENHRY and CDR2 SYGVKD. Deletions cut 2 bases from V and 5 bases from J, with 13 bases between. This CDR3 region has 14 residues. This CDR3 is CAISERSGVDEQYF. The CDR3 nucleotides are TGTGCCATCAGTGAGCGGTCGGGGGTGGACGAGCAGTACTTC.